This TCR beta chain was recorded in a study of cytomegalovirus exposure and HLA in healthy donors. Looking at the study overall: The approximately 120 validation repertoires were produced on the same platform as the roughly 670 repertoires of the first cohort. This was reported in a later analysis.

The V end lost 6 bases, the J end lost 3 bases, and 18 bases lay between the germline ends. The CDR3 contains 16 residues. Germline assignment: CDR1 SGHTA and CDR2 FQGNSA. The table came from immunoSEQ multiplex PCR; TCRdb's copy has only in-frame clones and leaves some out. The sample contains under 200,000 clones, just under 90% of which appear only once. The chain uses TRBV7-2 and TRBJ2-1; a weak D match, TRBD1 (6 bases). This receptor was obtained from a young woman in good health and CMV-seropositive. Sequenced material: PBMCs. The CDR3 reads CASSHRVELYYNEQFF. CDR3 in DNA: TGTGCCAGCAGTCACAGGGTGGAACTTTACTACAATGAGCAGTTCTTC.